The 2 T cell receptor beta chains in this list originate from one sample, sequenced in a study of technical replicates of blood from several donors. The method was immunoSEQ multiplex PCR; TCRdb's version includes in-frame clones alone and lacks a portion of them. Altogether fewer than 95,000 clones are present, roughly 90% being singletons, with the ten largest covering around 0.24%. The sample was T cells isolated from PBMCs. These receptors all stem from a human donor in good health.

This clone appeared a single time. This chain uses TRBV7-9 with TRBJ2-2; tentative D call: TRBD2 (6 bases). V was clipped by 5 bases and J by 1 base, with 17 bases between them. The CDR3 has 17 residues. Germline values: CDR1 SEHNR, CDR2 FQNEAQ (reference sequence). CDR3 amino acids: CASSANPGLQNTGELFF. In DNA, the CDR3 is TGTGCCAGCAGCGCCAATCCGGGACTCCAGAACACCGGGGAGCTGTTTTTT.

This clone was found once. This chain uses TRBV14 with TRBJ2-7, with 7 bases matching TRBD2. CDR1 is SGHDN, CDR2 FVKESK, per germline. J gave up 0 bases and V 0 bases, and 29 bases lay outside the gene matches. There are 24 residues in the CDR3. The CDR3 here is CASSQDGWAQGWALKRGSSYEQYF. In DNA, the CDR3 is TGTGCCAGCAGCCAAGATGGGTGGGCACAAGGATGGGCGTTAAAGCGGGGAAGCTCCTACGAGCAGTACTTC.